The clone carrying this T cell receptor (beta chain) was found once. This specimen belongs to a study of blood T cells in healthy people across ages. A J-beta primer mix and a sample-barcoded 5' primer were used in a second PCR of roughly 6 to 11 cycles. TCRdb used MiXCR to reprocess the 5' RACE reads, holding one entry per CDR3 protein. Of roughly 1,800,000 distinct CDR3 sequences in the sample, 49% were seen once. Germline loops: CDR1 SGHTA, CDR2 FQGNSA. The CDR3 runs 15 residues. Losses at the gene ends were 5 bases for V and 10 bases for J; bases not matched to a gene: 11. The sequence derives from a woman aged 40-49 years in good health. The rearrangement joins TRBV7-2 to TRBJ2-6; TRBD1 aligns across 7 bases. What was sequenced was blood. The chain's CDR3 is CASSRDSNSVNVLTF. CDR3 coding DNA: TGTGCCAGCAGCCGGGACAGCAATTCAGTAAACGTCCTGACTTTC.